Below are 6 T cell receptor beta chains sequenced from a single sample in a study of T cells in localized non-small cell lung cancer. Sequencing was performed with immunoSEQ multiplex PCR; in TCRdb, only in-frame clones are kept and a portion is missing. The table shows 58,000 or so clones, with about 90% occurring only once. Sequencing used peripheral blood, obtained before any cancer treatment. These receptors were collected from a woman aged 40 to 75 with stage I lung adenocarcinoma.

The chain couples TRBV5-6 to TRBJ1-6; possibly TRBD1 for D (5 bases). This CDR3 is built from 17 residues. The germline V gene has CDR1 SGHDT and CDR2 YYEEEE. V gave up 4 bases and J gave up 5 bases, with 19 bases separating them. The DNA of the CDR3 is TGTGCCAGCAGCGACTACAGCGGGGCCGGTGATAATTCACCCCTCCACTTT. This encodes CASSDYSGAGDNSPLHF.

The chain links TRBV7-6 to TRBJ2-7; the D is unclear. This CDR3 comprises 13 residues. Germline lookup yields CDR1 SGHVS and CDR2 FNYEAQ. The V gene lost 1 base and the J gene lost 3 bases, with 7 bases spanning the gap. The CDR3 spells CASSLVPSYEQYF. Written as DNA, the CDR3 is TGTGCCAGCAGCTTAGTACCAAGCTACGAGCAGTACTTC.

This chain links TRBV5-4 with TRBJ1-2; perhaps TRBD1 as D (5 bases). V lost 0 bases and J 7 bases, leaving 13 bases between the germline ends. Germline V gene data show CDR1 as SGHNT and CDR2 as YYREEE (reference sequence). This CDR3 spans 14 amino acids. The CDR3 loop reads CASSLDMRQSGYTF. In DNA, the CDR3 is TGTGCCAGCAGCTTGGATATGCGACAGAGTGGCTACACCTTC.

The chain joins TRBV4-3 to TRBJ2-1, with a weak D call TRBD2 (5 bases). The V gene lost 0 bases and the J gene lost 10 bases, with 10 bases spanning the gap. The CDR3 extends over 13 amino acids. The V gene's germline CDR1 is LGHNA and CDR2 YSLEER. CDR3 loop: CASSQEFSGEQFF. The CDR3 DNA follows: TGCGCCAGCAGCCAAGAGTTCAGCGGCGAGCAGTTCTTC.

The chain couples TRBV7-9 to TRBJ2-3; 9 positions agree with TRBD2. CDR3 length: 15 residues. Germline V gene sequence: CDR1 SEHNR, CDR2 FQNEAQ (reference sequence). With V trimmed by 11 bases and J by 7 bases, 16 bases remained unmatched. The CDR3: CAVGAPSGGPHTQYF. In DNA, the CDR3 is TGTGCCGTCGGAGCACCGAGCGGGGGGCCCCATACGCAGTATTTT.

Concerning this clone: At one boundary the junction diverges from the germline segment, which might be a read error. The chain combines TRBV28 with TRBJ1-1; possibly TRBD1 for D (5 bases). Germline CDR1 and CDR2: MDHEN and SYDVKM. This CDR3 has 13 residues. CDR3 amino acids: CASSLEVFIGTTF. CDR3 nucleotides: TGTGCCAGCAGTTTAGAGGTGTTTATAGGGACGACATTT. Looking up the rest from reference TRBV28 and TRBJ1-1 gives the full variable domain: DVKVTQSSRYLVKRTGEKVFLECVQDMDHENMFWYRQDPGLGLRLIYFSYDVKMKEKGDIPEGYSVSREKKERFSLILESASTNQTSMYLCASSLEVFIGTTFGQGTRLTVV.